One sample yielded the 22 T cell receptor beta chains listed below, sequenced in a study of shared clonotypes between healthy human individuals. Sequencing used immunoSEQ multiplex PCR; TCRdb keeps in-frame clones, though not all of them. The table records about 1 million clones, about 76% of them present only once. The sequenced material came from memory CD4+ T cells sorted from blood. The subset was: CD45RA-negative fraction. Receptors were obtained from a young man in good health.

V usage is TRBV18 and J usage is TRBJ1-1; TRBD1 matches at 8 bases. Germline CDR1 KGHSH, CDR2 LQKENI. The CDR3 extends over 15 amino acids. The V segment lost 3 bases and the J segment 3 bases; nucleotides outside the gene matches: 6. This CDR3 reads CASSPRTGLDTEAFF. Written as DNA, the CDR3 is TGTGCCAGCTCACCTCGGACAGGGTTAGACACTGAAGCTTTCTTT.

The chain has TRBV10-3 and TRBJ1-3; TRBD1 is a possible D gene (5 bases). The CDR3 loop spans 17 amino acids. V lost 5 bases to trimming and J lost 0 bases, with 17 bases between them. Per the germline V gene, CDR1 is ENHRY and CDR2 is SYGVKD. CDR3 in amino acids: CAISPGTATASGNTIYF. CDR3 nucleotides: TGTGCCATCAGTCCCGGGACCGCTACTGCCTCTGGAAACACCATATATTTT.

The rearrangement joins TRBV27 to TRBJ2-7; D is unclear. From germline, CDR1 is MNHEY and CDR2 SMNVEV (reference sequence). The CDR3 totals 13 residues. Trimming took off 0 bases at V and 4 bases at J, with 7 bases between the two ends. The chain's CDR3 is CASSLSNGYEQYF. The CDR3 DNA sequence: TGTGCCAGCAGTTTATCGAATGGTTACGAGCAGTACTTC.

The chain links TRBV6-5 to TRBJ2-7; D unresolved. Deletions cut 4 bases from V and 2 bases from J, with 6 bases between. The CDR3 contains 12 residues. Germline CDR1 is MNHEY and CDR2 is SVGAGI. The DNA of the CDR3 is TGTGCCAGCAGTTCTCCGGCCTACGAGCAGTACTTC. It codes for CASSSPAYEQYF.

This rearrangement joins TRBV28 to TRBJ1-2; possibly TRBD1 for D (6 bases). The germline V and J ends were trimmed by 7 bases and 8 bases, with 17 bases remaining between them. The length of the CDR3 is 13 residues. Germline V CDR1 and CDR2: MDHEN, SYDVKM. CDR3 sequence reads: CASTQQGLKGYTF. In DNA form, the CDR3 reads TGTGCCAGCACCCAACAGGGACTCAAAGGCTACACCTTC.

The chain couples TRBV10-1 to TRBJ2-3, with D unresolved. V was clipped by 4 bases and J by 4 bases, with 9 bases between them. The germline CDR1 and CDR2 sequences are WNHNN and SYGVQD (reference sequence). This CDR3 has 13 amino acids. CDR3 sequence reads: CASSAGGPDTQYF. In DNA form, the CDR3 reads TGCGCCAGCAGTGCAGGTGGTCCAGATACGCAGTATTTT.

This sequence joins TRBV27 and TRBJ2-5, with 8 bases aligning to TRBD2. The germline gives CDR1 MNHEY, CDR2 SMNVEV (reference sequence). The CDR3 spans 14 residues. J gave up 5 bases and V 3 bases, and 5 bases lay outside the gene matches. The CDR3 sequence: CASSFAGGGETQYF. Here the CDR3 DNA reads TGTGCCAGCAGTTTTGCGGGAGGTGGGGAGACCCAGTACTTC.

To note about this clone: A single base separates this from a much larger clone, so it may be a read error. This specimen includes other DNA sequences encoding the same CDR3. The CDR3 protein is CASSPGTSGYEQYF. CDR3 DNA sequence: TGTGCCAGCAGCCCAGGGACTAGCGGCTACGAGCAGTACTTC. The V and J genes are TRBV11-2 and TRBJ2-7; 11 nucleotides agree with TRBD2. J was trimmed by 3 bases and V by 5 bases; bases with no gene match: 3. Looked up from germline, CDR1 is SGHAT and CDR2 is FQNNGV. This CDR3 is 14 amino acids long.

This clone was seen only a few times. The chain is built from TRBV2 and TRBJ1-3, with no clear D. Deletions cut 7 bases from V and 1 base from J, with 5 bases between. The CDR3 loop spans 12 amino acids. CDR1 is SNHLY and CDR2 is FYNNEI in the germline V gene. CDR3 sequence: CASMLSGNTIYF. For the CDR3, the DNA is TGTGCCAGCATGCTTTCTGGAAACACCATATATTTT.

This chain uses TRBV2 with TRBJ2-7; TRBD2 matches at 8 bases. Trimming cost V 5 bases and J 3 bases; bases outside gene matches: 9. This CDR3 contains 15 residues. Germline values: CDR1 SNHLY, CDR2 FYNNEI. For the CDR3, the DNA is TGTGCCAGCAGTCAGGGGCGGGGGGCGAACTACGAGCAGTACTTC. Its translation is CASSQGRGANYEQYF. Based on the CDR3 plus reference TRBV2 and TRBJ2-7, the full variable domain is EPEVTQTPSHQVTQMGQEVILRCVPISNHLYFYWYRQILGQKVEFLVSFYNNEISEKSEIFDDQFSVERPDGSNFTLKIRSTKLEDSAMYFCASSQGRGANYEQYFGPGTRLTVT.

The chain joins TRBV11-2 to TRBJ1-2; no definite D call. V lost 1 base to trimming and J lost 0 bases, with 6 bases between them. CDR1 and CDR2 from the germline V gene are SGHAT and FQNNGV. The CDR3 consists of 14 residues. CDR3 in amino acids: CASSLAPTNYGYTF. The CDR3 DNA sequence: TGTGCCAGCAGCTTAGCCCCGACTAACTATGGCTACACCTTC.

The V and J genes are TRBV19 and TRBJ1-2; TRBD1 might be the D (6 bases). CDR3 size: 13 residues. The V and J ends lost 7 bases and 5 bases respectively, with 14 bases between them. CDR1 is LNHDA, CDR2 SQIVND, per germline (reference sequence). In nucleotides, the CDR3 is TGTGCCAGTACCGGCAGGGGTATTTATGGCTACACCTTC. It is translated as CASTGRGIYGYTF. The full variable domain, with the rest looked up from reference TRBV19 and TRBJ1-2, is DGGITQSPKYLFRKEGQNVTLSCEQNLNHDAMYWYRQDPGQGLRLIYYSQIVNDFQKGDIAEGYSVSREKKESFPLTVTSAQKNPTAFYLCASTGRGIYGYTFGSGTRLTVV.

CDR3 nucleotide sequence: TGTGCCAGCAGTTACGGTCTAGCGGCACGGGGGGAGCAGTACTTC. It encodes CASSYGLAARGEQYF. The rearrangement joins TRBV6-5 to TRBJ2-7, with 7 positions matching TRBD2. V lost 2 bases to trimming and J lost 7 bases; unmatched junction nucleotides: 11. The CDR3 loop spans 15 amino acids. Germline V gene sequence: CDR1 MNHEY, CDR2 SVGAGI.

This chain uses TRBV2 with TRBJ1-4; D perhaps matches TRBD1 (5 bases). The germline V gene encodes CDR1 SNHLY and CDR2 FYNNEI. Trimming removed 7 bases from V and 3 bases from J, with 15 bases in between. There are 15 residues in the CDR3. CDR3 DNA sequence: TGTGCCAGCAAAAAGGTCCGGGGGGCTAATGAAAAACTGTTTTTT. This codes for CASKKVRGANEKLFF.

V usage is TRBV10-3 and J usage is TRBJ1-5; D not certain. The germline gives CDR1 ENHRY, CDR2 SYGVKD. This CDR3 has 12 residues. Trimming left V 0 bases short and J 9 bases short, with 6 bases between. CDR3 residues: CAISESSVPQHF. The CDR3 DNA reads as TGTGCCATCAGTGAGTCCTCCGTGCCCCAGCATTTT.

The chain couples TRBV6-4 to TRBJ2-1; D unclear. In germline, CDR1 is MRHNA, CDR2 SNTAGT. The V gene lost 4 bases and the J gene lost 5 bases, with 12 bases spanning the gap. The CDR3 has 14 residues. CDR3 in DNA: TGTGCCAGCAGTGTTCAACCAGACCACAATGAGCAGTTCTTC. It codes for CASSVQPDHNEQFF.

This chain connects TRBV7-9 to TRBJ1-4; no reliable D call. The CDR3 totals 14 residues. Germline values: CDR1 SEHNR, CDR2 FQNEAQ (reference sequence). V lost 1 base and J 4 bases, leaving 7 bases between the germline ends. CDR3 sequence: CASSLGVNNEKLFF. The CDR3 coding sequence is TGTGCCAGCAGCTTAGGGGTCAATAATGAAAAACTGTTTTTT.

The V gene is TRBV5-1, the J gene TRBJ1-1, with TRBD1 identical over 8 bases. Germline CDR1 reads SGHRS; CDR2 reads YFSETQ. V lost 3 bases, J lost 6 bases, and 16 bases stayed unmatched. The CDR3 extends over 17 amino acids. The DNA for the CDR3 is TGCGCCAGCAGCTACGGGAGCCTTAGGACAGGGAATGCTGAAGCTTTCTTT. Translated: CASSYGSLRTGNAEAFF.

The V gene is TRBV2, the J gene TRBJ2-3, with D possibly being TRBD2 (6 bases). The ends were cut back, 6 bases at V and 4 bases at J, with 11 bases in the middle. This CDR3 spans 13 amino acids. Germline V gene lookup returns CDR1 SNHLY and CDR2 FYNNEI. CDR3 residues: CASRSEGPDTQYF. Here the CDR3 DNA reads TGTGCCAGCAGGTCGGAGGGCCCAGATACGCAGTATTTT.

This clone was counted ten times or more. In nucleotides, the CDR3 is TGCGCCAGCAGACAGGGTCGCTCGTCTCAAGAGACCCAGTACTTC. It is translated as CASRQGRSSQETQYF. The chain couples TRBV5-1 to TRBJ2-5; TRBD1 is a possible D gene (6 bases). Germline V gene lookup returns CDR1 SGHRS and CDR2 YFSETQ. V lost 5 bases and J lost 2, with 16 bases in between. The CDR3 loop spans 15 amino acids.

The chain carries TRBV6-5 and TRBJ2-3, with 7 bases that match TRBD2. The germline V gene encodes CDR1 MNHEY and CDR2 SVGAGI. The V gene end was trimmed by 2 bases and the J gene end by 3 bases; junction bases not matched to a gene: 5. There are 15 residues in the CDR3. The CDR3 region has the DNA TGTGCCAGCAGTTACCTAGCGCGGGGGACAGATACGCAGTATTTT. Translation gives CASSYLARGTDTQYF.

The chain is built from TRBV5-4 and TRBJ2-1; D remains unclear. Per the germline V gene, CDR1 is SGHNT and CDR2 is YYREEE (reference sequence). Trimming shortened V by 4 bases and J by 6 bases, and 14 bases separated the two germline ends. The CDR3 loop spans 14 amino acids. The CDR3 loop is CASSPWTGSNEQFF. The CDR3, as DNA: TGTGCCAGCAGCCCCTGGACGGGTAGCAATGAGCAGTTCTTC.